The 22 T cell receptor beta chains reported below all come from one sample, sequenced in a study of technical replicates of blood from several donors. Produced via immunoSEQ multiplex PCR; TCRdb's table is partial and in-frame only. In the table there are around 80,000 clones, about 98% of which are singletons. Sequencing input: T cells isolated from PBMCs. The receptors here all came from a human donor in good health.

The chain has TRBV27 and TRBJ2-7; D remains unclear. The V end was cut by 3 bases, the J end by 4 bases, with 10 bases between. The length of the CDR3 is 13 residues. Germline V lookup: CDR1 MNHEY, CDR2 SMNVEV (reference sequence). The CDR3 coding sequence is TGTGCCAGCAGTTTGGCCCTAGGTTACGAGCAGTACTTC. Its translation is CASSLALGYEQYF.

The rearrangement links TRBV4-1 to TRBJ1-3; the match to TRBD1 covers 8 bases. The germline CDR1 and CDR2 sequences are MGHRA and YSYEKL. The trim removed 1 base at V and 0 bases at J, leaving 2 bases unmatched. The CDR3 loop spans 16 amino acids. DNA of the CDR3: TGCGCCAGCAGCCAAGGGGGGACAGGCTCTGGAAACACCATATATTTT. Translating it yields CASSQGGTGSGNTIYF.

The rearrangement uses TRBV19 and TRBJ2-7; the D gene is possibly TRBD1 (7 bases). The CDR3 has 13 amino acids. Germline V gene lookup returns CDR1 LNHDA and CDR2 SQIVND (reference sequence). Trimming left V 6 bases short and J 5 bases short, with 14 bases between. This chain's CDR3 is CASSRGAANEQYF. As DNA, the CDR3 is TGTGCCAGTAGCAGGGGGGCGGCCAACGAGCAGTACTTC. The full variable domain, in which reference TRBV19 and TRBJ2-7 provide the parts outside the CDR3, is DGGITQSPKYLFRKEGQNVTLSCEQNLNHDAMYWYRQDPGQGLRLIYYSQIVNDFQKGDIAEGYSVSREKKESFPLTVTSAQKNPTAFYLCASSRGAANEQYFGPGTRLTVT.

The genes are TRBV7-9 and TRBJ1-1, with no clear D. Germline V gives CDR1 SEHNR, CDR2 FQNEAQ (reference sequence). V lost 4 bases and J 8 bases, leaving 11 bases between the germline ends. The CDR3 consists of 12 residues. CDR3 residues: CASSSNSVEAFF. The DNA of the CDR3 is TGTGCCAGCAGCTCAAATTCAGTAGAAGCTTTCTTT.

The chain uses TRBV11-2 and TRBJ1-6; no reliable D call. The CDR3 sequence is 15 residues long. Trimming cost V 8 bases and J 0 bases, with 11 bases left between them. Germline V CDR1 and CDR2: SGHAT, FQNNGV. The CDR3 region has the DNA TGTGCCAGCCGGGGTTTAAGCTCCTATAATTCACCCCTCCACTTT. This encodes CASRGLSSYNSPLHF.

V is TRBV7-8 and J is TRBJ2-3; D possibly corresponds to TRBD2 (5 bases). The germline CDR1 and CDR2 sequences are SGHVS and FQNEAQ. The V and J ends lost 0 bases and 5 bases respectively, with 12 bases between them. CDR3 length: 15 residues. The CDR3 protein is CASSLARLAVDTQYF. The CDR3 region has the DNA TGTGCCAGCAGCTTAGCCCGGCTAGCCGTAGATACGCAGTATTTT.

This chain joins TRBV28 and TRBJ2-1; D is undetermined. The V gene lost 1 base and the J gene lost 13 bases, with 8 bases spanning the gap. From germline, CDR1 is MDHEN and CDR2 SYDVKM. The CDR3 extends over 11 amino acids. The CDR3 is CASSLFGLQFF. The CDR3 DNA sequence: TGTGCCAGCAGTTTATTTGGTCTACAGTTCTTC.

This chain uses TRBV5-1 with TRBJ2-5; D may be TRBD1 (6 bases). Germline V gene data show CDR1 as SGHRS and CDR2 as YFSETQ. The V gene lost 4 bases and the J gene lost 4 bases, with 14 bases spanning the gap. This CDR3 contains 14 residues. The CDR3 DNA sequence: TGCGCCAGCAGCATACAGGGTTTAGGAGAGACCCAGTACTTC. Protein product: CASSIQGLGETQYF.

V usage is TRBV27 and J usage is TRBJ2-5; no definite D call. The V and J ends lost 2 bases and 5 bases respectively, with 15 bases between them. The CDR3 is 15 amino acids. The V gene's germline CDR1 is MNHEY and CDR2 SMNVEV (reference sequence). The DNA for the CDR3 is TGTGCCAGCAGTTTAAGCGCCACCTTCAAGGAGACCCAGTACTTC. This codes for CASSLSATFKETQYF.

This clone was detected only once. Other nucleotide sequences in the sample specify the same CDR3. This chain connects TRBV4-1 to TRBJ2-7, with 7 bases matching TRBD2. Per germline, CDR1 MGHRA and CDR2 YSYEKL. J gave up 3 bases and V 5 bases, and 4 bases lay outside the gene matches. The CDR3 has 13 amino acids. The CDR3 coding sequence is TGCGCCAGCAGCTCGGGACTATTCTACGAGCAGTACTTC. Translating it yields CASSSGLFYEQYF.

V gene TRBV10-2 combines with J gene TRBJ1-1, with 9 bases aligning to TRBD1. The CDR3 is 14 residues long. Germline V gene data show CDR1 as WSHSY and CDR2 as SAAADI. The V gene end was trimmed by 1 base and the J gene end by 9 bases; junction bases not matched to a gene: 6. The CDR3 loop is CASSEYNRGRQAFF. The CDR3 DNA reads TGCGCCAGCAGTGAGTACAACAGGGGGCGACAAGCTTTCTTT.

This sequence joins TRBV30 and TRBJ1-5, with 8 bases aligning to TRBD1. The germline V gene encodes CDR1 GTSNPN and CDR2 SVGIG (reference sequence). Losses at the gene ends were 5 bases for V and 0 bases for J; bases not matched to a gene: 9. The CDR3 is 16 residues long. The CDR3 loop is CAWDRQGKDSNQPQHF. As DNA, the CDR3 is TGTGCCTGGGACAGACAGGGGAAAGATAGCAATCAGCCCCAGCATTTT.

The rearrangement uses TRBV29-1 and TRBJ1-2; D remains unclear. Germline V CDR1 and CDR2: SQVTM, ANQGSEA. This CDR3 is 13 amino acids long. V was shortened by 2 bases and J by 4 bases, with 11 bases between the two germline ends. In DNA form, the CDR3 reads TGCAGCGTTGAACTTGATCCGGGCTATGGCTACACCTTC. It translates to CSVELDPGYGYTF.

The V gene is TRBV14, the J gene TRBJ1-1, with D maybe TRBD1 (6 bases). There are 16 residues in the CDR3. V lost 2 bases and J 0 bases, leaving 13 bases between the germline ends. Germline V gene lookup returns CDR1 SGHDN and CDR2 FVKESK. The CDR3 sequence: CASSQYPGALNTEAFF. The CDR3 nucleotides read TGTGCCAGCAGCCAATACCCAGGGGCCCTGAACACTGAAGCTTTCTTT.

This chain connects TRBV5-1 to TRBJ2-3; the match to TRBD1 covers 7 bases. The V gene end was trimmed by 4 bases and the J gene end by 5 bases; junction bases not matched to a gene: 7. Germline loops: CDR1 SGHRS, CDR2 YFSETQ. This CDR3 contains 14 residues. CDR3 DNA: TGCGCCAGCAGCCTACAGGACAGGAGAGATACGCAGTATTTT. Its protein product is CASSLQDRRDTQYF.

The J gene is TRBJ1-1, the V gene TRBV7-9, with a possible D match to TRBD1 (6 bases). Germline CDR1 SEHNR, CDR2 FQNEAQ (reference sequence). Trimming stripped 6 bases from V and 1 base from J, with 12 bases between. The CDR3 runs 14 residues. In nucleotides, the CDR3 is TGTGCCAGCAGAAAACAGGGTGGGAACACTGAAGCTTTCTTT. It encodes CASRKQGGNTEAFF.

The chain joins TRBV9 to TRBJ1-2, with TRBD1 identical over 9 bases. The V gene end was trimmed by 4 bases and the J gene end by 7 bases; junction bases not matched to a gene: 11. The CDR3 is 15 amino acids. Germline V lookup: CDR1 SGDLS, CDR2 YYNGEE. The DNA of the CDR3 is TGTGCCAGCAGCCTAGTGGGACAGGGAACTCCTGGCTACACCTTC. Amino acid sequence: CASSLVGQGTPGYTF.

The chain combines TRBV2 with TRBJ1-3; TRBD1 matches 8 bases. Trimming at V came to 8 bases and at J to 4 bases, leaving 10 bases not matched to a gene. This CDR3 is built from 15 residues. CDR1 is SNHLY and CDR2 is FYNNEI in the germline V gene. CDR3 loop: CASAGTGAFGNTIYF. The CDR3 DNA sequence: TGTGCCAGCGCCGGGACAGGAGCCTTCGGAAACACCATATATTTT.

This clone was detected only once. The chain employs TRBV2 and TRBJ2-7; 7 bases fit TRBD2. V dropped 4 bases and J dropped 2; count of bases not matched to a gene: 8. The CDR3 totals 15 residues. Germline CDR1 is SNHLY and CDR2 is FYNNEI. The CDR3 coding sequence is TGTGCCAGCAGTGGAACCGGGACTACAGCCTACGAGCAGTACTTC. This translates into CASSGTGTTAYEQYF.

V is TRBV29-1 and J is TRBJ2-2, with 7 bases fitting TRBD2. V gave up 5 bases and J gave up 6 bases; unmatched junction bases: 15. Per the germline V gene, CDR1 is SQVTM and CDR2 is ANQGSEA. The CDR3 runs to 16 residues. CDR3 sequence reads: CSVRPLWGGMAGELFF. As DNA, the CDR3 is TGCAGCGTTCGACCATTGTGGGGGGGGATGGCCGGGGAGCTGTTTTTT.

This clone showed up just once. V gene TRBV2 combines with J gene TRBJ2-3; D is possibly TRBD2 (5 bases). The CDR3 covers 16 residues. The V end was cut by 4 bases, the J end by 0 bases, with 14 bases between. Per germline, CDR1 SNHLY and CDR2 FYNNEI. The CDR3 reads CASSGDPGFSTDTQYF. The DNA of the CDR3 is TGTGCCAGCAGTGGAGATCCGGGGTTTAGCACAGATACGCAGTATTTT.

Points on this clone: Different DNA sequences within this sample yield the same CDR3. V usage is TRBV30 and J usage is TRBJ1-5; no reliable D call. Per germline, CDR1 GTSNPN and CDR2 SVGIG (reference sequence). Trimming pared 0 bases from V and 2 bases from J, leaving 5 bases between. CDR3 length: 13 residues. The CDR3 nucleotides are TGTGCCTGGAGTGTACAAGGCAATCAGCCCCAGCATTTT. This encodes CAWSVQGNQPQHF.